Sequencing of this T cell receptor (beta chain) was carried out in a study of T cells after yellow fever vaccination. Overall study results and limits: In post-booster samples, most primary-vaccination clones reappeared (roughly 96% CD4, 70% to 90% CD8). It was the secondary response that reached its peak faster, day 5 versus 15, but it was weaker.

This clonotype came up once. Antigen specificity is unknown. UMIs were added to TCR cDNA along with a universal primer site when it was made by 5'RACE template switching. TCRdb re-called the 5' RACE reads with MiXCR, one entry per CDR3 protein. The sample gives 550,000 to 750,000 distinct CDR3 sequences, roughly 12% of which show up once; roughly 13% is in the top ten. The specimen comprised PBMCs, sampled on the day of the yellow fever booster vaccination. This TCR derives from a man aged 25-40 years who received the YFV17D yellow fever vaccine.

CDR3 sequence (DNA): TGTGCCAGCTCAACGGGCCTAGCGGGAGTTAGCACAGATACGCAGTATTTT. This encodes CASSTGLAGVSTDTQYF. The rearrangement joins TRBV18 to TRBJ2-3, with 10 bases aligning to TRBD2. The V gene's germline CDR1 is KGHSH and CDR2 LQKENI. This CDR3 comprises 17 residues. V was pared by 5 bases and J by 0 bases, with 8 bases of the junction left unmatched.